One and the same sample provided the 30 T cell receptor beta chains below, sequenced in a study of control samples from healthy donors and cancer patients. Data came from immunoSEQ multiplex PCR; TCRdb stores just in-frame clones and leaves some out. The sample has 150,000 or so clones, over 90% seen once; the top ten hold more than 2%. The sample taken for sequencing was blood. These TCRs come from a man aged 45 to 65 in good health.

The rearrangement uses TRBV6-6 and TRBJ2-7, with D hard to call. The germline CDR1 and CDR2 sequences are MNHNY and SVGAGI (reference sequence). Trimming removed 4 bases at V and 4 bases at J, with 8 bases between. The CDR3 loop spans 12 amino acids. The CDR3 sequence is CASSSKSYEQYF. DNA of the CDR3: TGTGCCAGCAGTTCAAAAAGTTACGAGCAGTACTTC.

This clone has a handful of counts. The chain has TRBV27 and TRBJ2-1; TRBD2 agrees at 10 bases. Germline CDR1 reads MNHEY; CDR2 reads SMNVEV (reference sequence). CDR3 size: 15 residues. After removal of 0 bases from V and 15 bases from J, the junction contained 11 bases not matched to a gene. CDR3 amino acids: CASSLSEPQAGGAFF. The CDR3 DNA reads TGTGCCAGCAGTTTATCTGAACCACAAGCGGGAGGGGCGTTCTTC.

In this sample, this clone turned up a few times. The chain carries TRBV7-6 and TRBJ2-7; TRBD2 is a possible D gene (6 bases). Germline V lookup: CDR1 SGHVS, CDR2 FNYEAQ. The CDR3 runs to 13 residues. The V gene lost 3 bases and the J gene lost 0 bases, with 6 bases spanning the gap. CDR3 region: CASSLTSSYEQYF. CDR3 bases: TGTGCCAGCAGCTTGACTAGCTCCTACGAGCAGTACTTC.

The chain carries TRBV21-1 and TRBJ2-1; the table's D gene call, TRBD1, was not cross checked with the DNA. TRBV21-1 is a pseudogene. The CDR3 runs to 14 residues. This CDR3 reads CASSLEDRSNEQFF. In DNA form, the CDR3 reads TGTGCCAGCAGCTTGGAGGACAGGTCCAATGAGCAGTTCTTC.

V usage is TRBV27 and J usage is TRBJ1-5; 8 bases fit TRBD1. Trimming removed 6 bases from V and 0 bases from J; junction bases left unmatched: 4. In germline, CDR1 is MNHEY, CDR2 SMNVEV (reference sequence). The CDR3 totals 15 residues. This CDR3 is CASRQDRASNQPQHF. CDR3 sequence (DNA): TGTGCCAGCAGGCAGGACAGGGCTAGCAATCAGCCCCAGCATTTT.

The chain carries TRBV19 and TRBJ2-5; 8 nucleotides match TRBD1. Germline CDR1 is LNHDA and CDR2 is SQIVND (reference sequence). J lost 2 bases, V lost 1 base, and 0 bases had no gene match. The CDR3 runs 14 residues. The CDR3 DNA follows: TGTGCCAGTAGTATAGGACAGGGGCAAGAGACCCAGTACTTC. It translates to CASSIGQGQETQYF. The variable domain in full, with the rest retrieved from reference TRBV19 and TRBJ2-5, is DGGITQSPKYLFRKEGQNVTLSCEQNLNHDAMYWYRQDPGQGLRLIYYSQIVNDFQKGDIAEGYSVSREKKESFPLTVTSAQKNPTAFYLCASSIGQGQETQYFGPGTRLLVL.

The J gene is TRBJ1-3, the V gene TRBV30; D unresolved. CDR3 length: 16 residues. Per germline, CDR1 GTSNPN and CDR2 SVGIG (reference sequence). Deletions cut 4 bases from V and 0 bases from J, with 16 bases between. CDR3 coding DNA: TGTGCCTGGATACGCCGAAACCGATCCTCTGGAAACACCATATATTTT. This gives the protein CAWIRRNRSSGNTIYF.

V and J are TRBV11-2 and TRBJ2-7; 8 nucleotides line up with TRBD1. The V and J ends lost 8 bases and 6 bases, in that order; junction bases with no gene match: 3. The CDR3 loop spans 11 amino acids. Germline lookup yields CDR1 SGHAT and CDR2 FQNNGV. The CDR3 reads CASGDRSEQYF. The CDR3 DNA reads as TGTGCCAGCGGGGACAGGAGCGAGCAGTACTTC. The entire variable domain, with the rest obtained from reference TRBV11-2 and TRBJ2-7, is as follows: EAGVAQSPRYKIIEKRQSVAFWCNPISGHATLYWYQQILGQGPKLLIQFQNNGVVDDSQLPKDRFSAERLKGVDSTLKIQPAKLEDSAVYLCASGDRSEQYFGPGTRLTVT.

The chain recombines TRBV6-5 with TRBJ1-6; TRBD1 might be the D (5 bases). The V gene's germline CDR1 is MNHEY and CDR2 SVGAGI. V was pared by 10 bases and J by 7 bases, with 11 bases between. This CDR3 is 12 amino acids long. This CDR3 is CATRGANSPLHF. The DNA for the CDR3 is TGTGCCACCCGGGGCGCGAATTCACCCCTCCACTTT.

V is TRBV18 and J is TRBJ2-7; 13 bases map to TRBD2. Per the germline V gene, CDR1 is KGHSH and CDR2 is LQKENI. After removal of 5 bases from V and 4 bases from J, the junction contained 5 bases not matched to a gene. The CDR3 length is 15 residues. For the CDR3, the DNA is TGTGCCAGCTCAACAGGACTAGCGGGAGCATACGAGCAGTACTTC. Translating gives CASSTGLAGAYEQYF.

V is TRBV18 and J is TRBJ2-2; the match to TRBD1 covers 7 bases. The germline V gene has CDR1 KGHSH and CDR2 LQKENI. V gave up 3 bases and J gave up 6 bases; unmatched junction bases: 10. This CDR3 has 16 residues. CDR3 protein: CASSPMLTGWSGELFF. The DNA of the CDR3 is TGTGCCAGCTCACCGATGTTGACAGGGTGGTCCGGGGAGCTGTTTTTT.

The chain recombines TRBV3-1 (or the pseudogene TRBV3-2) with TRBJ2-7; D uncertain. Germline V gene sequence: CDR1 LGHDT, CDR2 YNNKEL (reference sequence). The CDR3 is 14 residues long. The V gene lost 2 bases and the J gene lost 3 bases, with 11 bases spanning the gap. This CDR3 is CASSQSGSDYEQYF. CDR3 nucleotides: TGTGCCAGCAGCCAATCCGGCAGCGACTACGAGCAGTACTTC.

J is TRBJ2-7 and V is TRBV20-1; D ambiguous. Per germline, CDR1 DFQATT and CDR2 SNEGSKA (reference sequence). V shed 6 bases and J shed 0 bases, with 6 bases lying between them. This CDR3 contains 11 residues. CDR3: CSAGLSYEQYF. DNA for the CDR3: TGCAGTGCCGGGCTCTCCTACGAGCAGTACTTC.

The genes are TRBV20-1 and TRBJ2-7, with a tentative D call TRBD2 (6 bases). The CDR3 contains 11 residues. Per germline, CDR1 DFQATT and CDR2 SNEGSKA (reference sequence). Trimming removed 4 bases from V and 5 bases from J, with 9 bases in between. The CDR3 protein is CSATWEDEQYF. The CDR3 coding sequence is TGCAGTGCTACGTGGGAGGACGAGCAGTACTTC.

This chain uses TRBV10-1 with TRBJ2-1; 7 bases match TRBD2. CDR3 size: 18 residues. Germline V gene data show CDR1 as WNHNN and CDR2 as SYGVQD (reference sequence). Germline trimming cut 0 bases from V and 4 bases from J; bases unmatched to any gene: 12. The CDR3 loop is CASSESKVASGLYNEQFF. The CDR3 DNA reads as TGCGCCAGCAGTGAGTCAAAGGTGGCTAGCGGTTTATACAATGAGCAGTTCTTC.

The chain has TRBV21-1 and TRBJ2-7; the table's D call, TRBD2, has no DNA check behind it. TRBV21-1 is noted as a pseudogene. This CDR3 region has 16 residues. For the CDR3, the DNA is TGTGCCAGCAGCAAAGCGGACGGCGGGAGCTCCTACGAGCAGTACTTC. Encoded protein: CASSKADGGSSYEQYF.

The rearrangement links TRBV19 to TRBJ2-1; 11 nucleotides line up with TRBD2. Germline loops: CDR1 LNHDA, CDR2 SQIVND (reference sequence). The CDR3 contains 17 residues. Unmatched junction bases numbered 11, after V lost 1 base and J lost 9 bases. In DNA, the CDR3 is TGTGCCAGTAGTATAGCCGTAACTAGCGGGAGATCGTTTGAGCAGTTCTTC. This codes for CASSIAVTSGRSFEQFF.

This chain connects TRBV28 to TRBJ2-3; 13 nucleotides line up with TRBD2. Trimming took 3 bases from V and 3 from J; bases not matched to a gene: 9. The germline V gene has CDR1 MDHEN and CDR2 SYDVKM. The CDR3 is made up of 18 amino acids. CDR3 in amino acids: CASSFRGLAGKVTDTQYF. The DNA of the CDR3 is TGTGCCAGCAGTTTTAGGGGACTAGCGGGAAAGGTTACAGATACGCAGTATTTT.

This chain links TRBV3-1 (or the pseudogene TRBV3-2) with TRBJ2-7, with D possibly TRBD1 on 6 matching bases. V lost 11 bases, J lost 4 bases, and 15 bases lay in between. The CDR3 is made up of 12 amino acids. CDR1 is LGHDT, CDR2 YNNKEL, per germline (reference sequence). For the CDR3, the DNA is TGTGCCGCCAGGGGCACGGGGTACGAGCAGTACTTC. This sequence encodes CAARGTGYEQYF.

V gene TRBV7-3 combines with J gene TRBJ2-3; D gene ambiguous. In germline, CDR1 is SGHTA, CDR2 FQGTGA. The ends were cut back, 1 base at V and 2 bases at J, with 7 bases in the middle. CDR3 size: 14 residues. The DNA of the CDR3 is TGTGCCAGCAGCTTAAGTCCGACCACAGATACGCAGTATTTT. Translating it yields CASSLSPTTDTQYF.

V is TRBV20-1 and J is TRBJ2-7; 7 nucleotides agree with TRBD1. Trimming took 3 bases from V and 7 from J; bases not matched to a gene: 6. CDR1 DFQATT and CDR2 SNEGSKA come from the germline V gene (reference sequence). The CDR3 sequence is 12 residues long. The CDR3 nucleotides read TGCAGTGCTAGTGGGGACAGTGTAGAGCAGTACTTC. It encodes CSASGDSVEQYF.

The chain combines TRBV19 with TRBJ1-6; 9 bases are shared with TRBD1. Germline lookup yields CDR1 LNHDA and CDR2 SQIVND (reference sequence). V was clipped by 6 bases and J by 13 bases; unmatched bases: 10. The CDR3 has 14 residues. This chain's CDR3 is CASSPGQGFGPLHF. DNA of the CDR3: TGTGCCAGTAGCCCCGGACAGGGGTTTGGGCCCCTCCACTTT.

The rearrangement joins TRBV7-4 to TRBJ2-5; D remains unclear. Trimming stripped 0 bases from V and 2 bases from J, with 7 bases between. Germline V CDR1 and CDR2: SGHVT, SQSDAQ. This CDR3 has 14 amino acids. CDR3: CASSLAAVQETQYF. The CDR3 DNA reads TGTGCCAGCAGCTTAGCGGCGGTTCAAGAGACCCAGTACTTC.

This clone has just one count. The chain recombines TRBV6-5 with TRBJ1-1; D gene ambiguous. Germline V gene sequence: CDR1 MNHEY, CDR2 SVGAGI. V was clipped by 4 bases and J by 5 bases, with 11 bases between them. The CDR3 covers 13 residues. The CDR3 sequence: CASSLRPRTEAFF. CDR3 nucleotides: TGTGCCAGCAGTTTGCGTCCGAGGACTGAAGCTTTCTTT.

The CDR3 nucleotides are TGCGCCAGCAGTCAATCGGTGTCTAGCGGGAGGGCCATTAGCTCCTACAATGAGCAGTTCTTC. Translating gives CASSQSVSSGRAISSYNEQFF. V and J are TRBV23-1 and TRBJ2-1; 12 bases map to TRBD2. TRBV23-1 is identified as an open reading frame with a role that is uncertain. Germline trimming cut 0 bases from V and 0 bases from J; bases unmatched to any gene: 12. The CDR3 is made up of 21 amino acids.

The rearrangement uses TRBV6-5 and TRBJ2-7, with D unresolved. The length of the CDR3 is 14 residues. CDR1 and CDR2 from the germline V gene are MNHEY and SVGAGI. V was clipped by 4 bases and J by 0 bases, with 10 bases between them. The CDR3 DNA follows: TGTGCCAGCAGTTTATGGGCGGCCTCCTACGAGCAGTACTTC. Its translation: CASSLWAASYEQYF.

The chain recombines TRBV2 with TRBJ2-5; 12 bases match TRBD2. Germline V lookup: CDR1 SNHLY, CDR2 FYNNEI. The CDR3 is 14 residues long. J gave up 2 bases and V 8 bases, and 3 bases lay outside the gene matches. This CDR3 reads CASRLAGAQETQYF. CDR3 nucleotides: TGTGCCAGCCGACTAGCGGGAGCTCAAGAGACCCAGTACTTC.

This chain joins TRBV24-1 and TRBJ2-1, with D maybe TRBD2 (5 bases). Trimming removed 3 bases from V and 0 bases from J, with 11 bases in between. Looked up from germline, CDR1 is KGHDR and CDR2 is SFDVKD. This CDR3 contains 16 residues. DNA of the CDR3: TGTGCCACCAGTGATGTAAGCGGACCCTCCTACAATGAGCAGTTCTTC. Its protein is CATSDVSGPSYNEQFF.

The J gene is TRBJ2-1, the V gene TRBV5-1, with 7 bases fitting TRBD2. The germline CDR1 and CDR2 sequences are SGHRS and YFSETQ. The CDR3 totals 18 residues. After removal of 2 bases from V and 4 bases from J, the junction contained 15 bases not matched to a gene. The chain's CDR3 is CASSFGRRAGEGYNEQFF. For the CDR3, the DNA is TGCGCCAGCAGCTTCGGGAGGAGGGCGGGAGAAGGTTACAATGAGCAGTTCTTC.

V usage is TRBV10-1 and J usage is TRBJ1-2; D not resolved. The germline V gene has CDR1 WNHNN and CDR2 SYGVQD (reference sequence). V shed 3 bases and J shed 4 bases, with 9 bases lying between them. This CDR3 is 13 amino acids long. The CDR3 is CASSEQLSYGYTF. As DNA, the CDR3 is TGCGCCAGCAGTGAACAGCTGTCCTATGGCTACACCTTC.